The T cell receptor (beta chain) described here comes from a study of response to subunit inactivated influenza vaccine. This clonotype was seen a handful of times. TCRdb processed the RT-PCR reads anew with MiXCR; each CDR3 protein has one entry. The sample has 500,000 to 600,000 distinct CDR3 sequences, 7.6% seen once. Unmatched junction bases numbered 8, after V lost 0 bases and J lost 5 bases. CDR3 length: 18 residues. Germline CDR1 is LGHNA and CDR2 is YSLEER. The sequencing here drew on PBMCs from blood, taken around 25 months after vaccination. This chain connects TRBV4-3 to TRBJ2-3; 13 bases match TRBD2. This receptor was obtained from a man in his fifties or sixties who received an inactivated influenza vaccine. CDR3 in amino acids: CASSQDEGLAGAGDTQYF. The CDR3 DNA is TGCGCCAGCAGCCAAGATGAAGGACTAGCGGGAGCCGGAGATACGCAGTATTTT.